The present entry profiles one T cell receptor beta chain with its context. Antigen specificity is unknown. The data derive from a study of T cell repertoires in cytomegalovirus infection. Across the whole study: It was the public TCR beta signatures that indicated both CMV infection and matching HLA type. Broader study findings: HLA-C-restricted TCR beta clonotypes specific for CMV led the ex vivo response.

In TCRdb, the reads were re-called with MiXCR into one record per CDR3 protein. The sample yields about 220,000 distinct CDR3 sequences, around 40% seen once. The CDR3 extends over 22 amino acids. Germline CDR1 and CDR2: MNHEY and SMNVEV (reference sequence). V shed 2 bases, J shed 5 bases, and the junction held 17 bases outside the gene matches. The TCR comes from a human donor in good health (CMV status not recorded). Some clones in this sample may be carry-over from other donors' samples. The chain recombines TRBV27 with TRBJ2-2, with 16 bases fitting TRBD2. The sample in question was CD8+ T cells from cultured PBMCs, obtained from culture after CMV antigen stimulation. The CDR3 region is CASSLVPGGRGLAGGPTGELFF. The CDR3 DNA is TGTGCCAGCAGTTTAGTCCCTGGGGGAAGGGGACTAGCGGGAGGGCCGACCGGGGAGCTGTTTTTT.